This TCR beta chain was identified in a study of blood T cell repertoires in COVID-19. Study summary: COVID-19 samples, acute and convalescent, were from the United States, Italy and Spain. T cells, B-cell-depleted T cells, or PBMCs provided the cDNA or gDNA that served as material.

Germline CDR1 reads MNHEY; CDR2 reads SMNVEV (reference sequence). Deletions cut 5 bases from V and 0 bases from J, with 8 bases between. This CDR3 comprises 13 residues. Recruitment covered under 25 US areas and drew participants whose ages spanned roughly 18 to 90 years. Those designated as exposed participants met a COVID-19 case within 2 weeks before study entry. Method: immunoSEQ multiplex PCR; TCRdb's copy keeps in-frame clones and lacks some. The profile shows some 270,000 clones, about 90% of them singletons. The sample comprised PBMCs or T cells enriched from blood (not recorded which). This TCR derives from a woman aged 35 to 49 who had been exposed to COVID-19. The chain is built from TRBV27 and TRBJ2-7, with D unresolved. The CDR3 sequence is CASSPYPSYEQYV. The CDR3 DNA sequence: TGTGCCAGCAGTCCCTACCCCTCCTACGAGCAGTACGTC.